This T cell receptor (beta chain) was obtained from a study of shared clonotypes between healthy human individuals. Findings and caveats of the study: On the whole, naive subsets had larger estimated richness than memory subsets had.

Assay used: immunoSEQ multiplex PCR; TCRdb lists only in-frame clones, some missing. The sample includes more than 1,200,000 clones, around 98.5% of them seen just once. Comments on this clone: The antigen is unknown. The same CDR3 is also encoded by other DNA sequences in this sample.

The split of CD4+ cells yielded CD45RA+ naive and CD45RA-negative memory subsets. Germline V gene sequence: CDR1 SGDLS, CDR2 YYNGEE. The CDR3 consists of 11 residues. V was pared by 3 bases and J by 4 bases, with 5 bases between. What was sequenced was naive CD4+ T cells sorted from blood. Subset defined: CD45RA+ positively selected. This TCR was recovered from a man aged 25 to 40 in good health. V is TRBV9 and J is TRBJ2-7; TRBD2 is a possible D gene (5 bases). CDR3 sequence: CASSAGYEQYF. The CDR3 coding sequence is TGTGCCAGCAGCGCGGGGTACGAGCAGTACTTC.